This T cell receptor (beta chain) was sequenced in a study of blood T cell repertoires in COVID-19. Overall study context: Material from acute and convalescent COVID-19 was sourced from the United States, Italy and Spain. T cells, B-cell-depleted T cells, or PBMCs provided the cDNA or gDNA that served as material.

Trimming took 0 bases from V and 8 from J; bases not matched to a gene: 6. This CDR3 has 14 residues. Looked up from germline, CDR1 is SGHRS and CDR2 is YFSETQ. Exposed volunteers were people who met a COVID-19 case within 2 weeks before study entry. Original processing methods: Scientists estimated how many nucleated cells there were by amplifying reference gene primers. Clones were read by immunoSEQ multiplex PCR, and TCRdb kept only the in-frame ones, dropping some. V, J and clone size were drawn from that table, and D and trimming were deduced from the DNA. Of fewer than 350,000 clones listed, 85% were seen once; the top ten hold 1.5% to 2%.

The clonotype was recovered from a woman younger than 45 who had been exposed to COVID-19. The genes are TRBV5-1 and TRBJ1-2; TRBD1 agrees at 8 bases. Sample: PBMCs or T cells enriched from blood (not recorded which). CDR3 sequence (DNA): TGCGCCAGCAGCTTGGTTGGACAGGGTGACGGCTACACCTTC. It encodes CASSLVGQGDGYTF. The full variable domain, with the rest looked up from reference TRBV5-1 and TRBJ1-2, is KAGVTQTPRYLIKTRGQQVTLSCSPISGHRSVSWYQQTPGQGLQFLFEYFSETQRNKGNFPGRFSGRQFSNSRSEMNVSTLELGDSALYLCASSLVGQGDGYTFGSGTRLTVV.